Shown below are 2 T cell receptor beta chains from a single sample sequenced in a study of blood T cells in healthy people across ages. The authors ran a second PCR of 7 to 11 cycles using a sample-barcoded 5' primer and a J-beta primer mix. Each CDR3 protein gets one entry after TCRdb re-called the 5' RACE reads with MiXCR. Counted here are hundreds of thousands of distinct CDR3 sequences, about 54% occurring once; the ten biggest clones make up over 30%. The material sequenced was blood. These receptors originate from a man aged 55 to 70 in good health.

This clonotype was recorded once. This sequence joins TRBV24-1 and TRBJ2-3; 7 nucleotides align to TRBD2. CDR1 is KGHDR and CDR2 is SFDVKD in the germline V gene. Trimming cost V 3 bases and J 5 bases; bases outside gene matches: 7. The CDR3 runs to 15 residues. The CDR3 bases are TGTGCCACCAGTGATAAACTAGCGCCTCTAGATACGCAGTATTTT. Its protein is CATSDKLAPLDTQYF.

In DNA, the CDR3 is TGTGCCAGCGGGGGGGCCTACAATGAGCAGTTCTTC. Protein: CASGGAYNEQFF. V gene TRBV6-2 or TRBV6-3 combines with J gene TRBJ2-1; 7 positions match TRBD2. The V and J ends lost 8 bases and 2 bases, in that order; junction bases with no gene match: 0. Germline assignment: CDR1 MNHEY and CDR2 SVGEGT. The CDR3 totals 12 residues.